This T cell receptor (beta chain) was sequenced in a study of regulatory T cells in long-lasting Graves disease. HTBI primers from iRepertoire and Arm-PCR of CDR3 regions yielded the TCR beta libraries. TCRdb re-called the multiplex PCR reads with MiXCR, one entry per CDR3 protein. The sample records about 470,000 distinct CDR3 sequences, 20% being singletons. Time point of the sample: persistent/refractory GD, antithyroid drugs over 5 years with positive TRAb. After RNA was extracted from PBMCs, the TCR library was made from it. This clonotype was seen repeatedly, ten times or more. J gave up 6 bases and V 6 bases, and 8 bases lay outside the gene matches. The germline V gene encodes CDR1 WSHSY and CDR2 SAAADI. This CDR3 has 13 amino acids.

Sequenced material: peripheral blood mononuclear cells (PBMCs), taken when the disease was refractory, from a patient treated with antithyroid drugs. V is TRBV10-2 and J is TRBJ2-7, with 7 nucleotides matching TRBD1. The clonotype originates from a female donor with Graves disease. CDR3 DNA sequence: TGCGCCAGCAGCCACACAGGGGTAGGCGAGCAGTACTTC. It translates to CASSHTGVGEQYF.